This T cell receptor beta chain was captured in a study of cytomegalovirus exposure and HLA in healthy donors (dated by TCRdb to 2017 to 2019). Looking at the study overall: In an earlier analysis of around 540 of the donors, around 300 Gb of sequence data and some 120 million unique TCR beta sequences from roughly 180 million T cells were reported. In addition to the first cohort of 650 to 750 subjects, a separate validation cohort of about 120 different subjects was used. Alongside the repertoire data, information on donor age, sex, ethnicity and CMV serostatus was compiled. In the later analysis, no new phenotypic data were used to find candidate immune exposures; instead, reliance was placed on TCR beta sequences and their occurrence across donors. The study aimed to test whether signatures of past pathogen exposure could be identified by cataloging public T cell receptors. Of the roughly 410 genotyped donors, less than 85% were placed in the genetic ancestry cluster associated with self-reported Caucasian donors. Typing coverage differed by locus: A, B, C, DRB1 and DQB1 were typed in about 620-630 donors, DQA1 in about 500, DPA1 in around 580, and DPB1 in 400 to 480. To study patterns of TCR occurrence, a later analysis re-analyzed previously published TCR beta repertoires from several hundred donors and added high-resolution HLA genotyping. HLA typing covered class I and class II loci at four-digit resolution. All discovery cohort repertoires had been generated using a single sequencing platform. Because of strong linkage in the cohort, 5 or 6 DR-DQ haplotypes were treated as single units for association and clustering. The study used immunosequencing to profile the T cell repertoires of approximately 650 subjects and linked those repertoires to cytomegalovirus serostatus. About 280 gigabases of sequencing data and 75 million to 85 million unique TCR sequences made up an early release that covered approximately 620 HLA-typed donors. Genome-wide SNP genotypes for about 65% of the roughly 700 donors were used in a later genetic analysis, which treated that subset as a discovery cohort. To predict cytomegalovirus infection status, the study combined high-throughput TCR immunosequencing, statistical association of individual TCRs with disease status, and machine learning. Across some 400 genotyped donors of the cohort, an average of roughly 250,000 unique TCR beta nucleotide sequences per donor were sequenced, and roughly 20% of those sequences were non-productive. In an earlier analysis of 500 to 650 of the donors, high-throughput TCR beta sequencing was used to judge whether each TCR beta V gene segment behaved as functional or pseudogenic.

The cohort consisted of 600 or so healthy bone marrow donors. At the time of sampling, all cohort members were nominally healthy, though unrecorded immune exposures were likely present. The donor tested CMV seronegative and was one of the 352 seronegative cohort members. Every donor gave a peripheral blood sample, and the peripheral blood mononuclear cells from that sample were used for TCR beta sequencing. The Qiagen DNeasy Blood Extraction Kit was used to extract genomic DNA from the blood cell samples. In the case of this clone: What antigen it recognizes has not been identified. Base qualities are missing; no much larger clone stands one base away.

Between the V and J ends, shortened by 3 bases and 0 bases respectively, the junction contains 10 bases. Looking up the germline V gene yields CDR1 SGHRS and CDR2 YFSETQ. From the cysteine up to the phenylalanine, the CDR3 has a length of 14 residues. Only CDR3 DNA remains: 42 bases, in frame from the first base. What the study reported, not specific to this receptor: It was suggested by the authors that the approach could potentially be generalized to other disease states and immunological phenotypes. While some public TCRs were present in many individuals, most TCR sequences turned up only very rarely across donors. A cluster of highly shared sequence variants was judged likely to be a technical artifact of the sequencing pipeline. An association between a missense DCLRE1C variant and V-gene and J-gene trimming of TCR beta chains was found in a later genetic analysis and replicated in an independent cohort. The study gave a list of some 150 TCR beta chains associated with cytomegalovirus. The only immune exposure information available for the cohort was CMV serostatus. A later analysis found that TCR association rates varied across HLA loci, with DRB1 alleles showing the most associated TCRs and HLA-C alleles the fewest. The cohort was sequenced for TCR beta chains only, and without alpha or paired-chain data the features that could be detected were limited. In an earlier analysis of about 550 of the donors, most TCR beta V segments were observed in productive rearrangements about 90% or about 30% of the time, broadly matching IMGT annotations. According to a later analysis, most CMV-associated TCR beta chains appeared to be HLA-restricted, and the HLA associations seemed to be driven largely by CMV exposure. Sequencing depth was assumed to be roughly uniform across donors in the presence/absence analyses, though that assumption may not hold. Several of the top co-occurrence clusters appeared to be linked to parvovirus B19, influenza, CMV and Epstein-Barr virus, according to a later analysis. In a later analysis, HLA-associated TCR beta chains were found to be more clonally expanded and to have lower generation probabilities than equally common non-associated chains. A further reported finding was that TCR beta sequences accurately predicted the HLA-A and HLA-B alleles for most subjects in the first cohort. Three of the identified cytomegalovirus-associated TCR beta chains were confirmed in vitro to be specific for cytomegalovirus antigens. Because counts were too low, around 18 rarely observed V segments, including chromosome 9 orphons, were left out of the earlier analysis of 587 of the donors. The classifier was reported to diagnose cytomegalovirus status with high specificity and sensitivity in both the original and validation cohorts. In a later analysis, over 15,000 TCR beta sequences were associated with specific HLA alleles at a false discovery rate of 0.05. Correlated functional status among segregating V segments might reflect linkage disequilibrium, but an unknown experimental factor could not be ruled out. HLA typing was unavailable for some donors at each locus, so association tests used only the typed subset. Strong co-occurrence of HLA alleles, especially DR and DQ, made assigning TCR associations to individual alleles difficult. In a later genetic analysis, fewer N-insertions in productive TCRs were reported among donors in an Asian-associated ancestry cluster than the roughly 700-donor mean. Some IMGT-functional V segments, including TRBV6-2 and TRBV6-3, could not be distinguished by the 87-base-pair reads and were therefore excluded.

Libraries were constructed by the immunoSEQ multiplex PCR assay. For the multiplex PCR, a mixture combining 60 forward primers for TCR Vbeta segments and 13 reverse primers for TCR Jbeta segments was used. The CDR3 region of rearranged TCR beta genes was amplified from genomic DNA by a multiplex PCR assay. The amplified TCR beta libraries were sequenced on the Illumina HiSeq System as 87-base-pair reads. The original pipeline was this. A later analysis tallied 75 million to 95 million unique TCR beta chains across the 600 to 700 repertoires, and around 12 million of those chains were shared by two or more donors. A nearest-neighbor algorithm error-corrected the raw reads and collapsed the reads into unique sequences, merging closely related sequences to remove PCR and sequencing errors. To assign V, D and J gene segments, CDR3 sequences were aligned to IMGT reference sequences. For a sequence to be retained, a match of at least six nucleotides to both a V gene segment and a J gene segment was required. Rearrangements were called productive when the CDR3 lacked stop codons and stayed in frame with V and J; all others were non-productive. CDR3 was defined according to IMGT convention as the region running from the second conserved V-encoded cysteine to the conserved J-encoded phenylalanine. In an earlier analysis of approximately 500 of the donors, sequences lacking an unambiguous match to a single V gene segment were excluded. An earlier analysis of roughly 590 of the donors called V segments functional above 56.7% productive rearrangements and segregating when the between-donor standard deviation exceeded 5%. A statistical classification framework was built to diagnose cytomegalovirus status from the catalog of TCR beta chain sequences. In a later analysis, V and J genes were assigned by comparing TCR nucleotide sequences against IMGT/GENE-DB human TR gene sequences. A later analysis assigned CDR3 sequences and most-parsimonious VDJ recombination scenarios with the TCRdist pipeline. In a later analysis, every TCR beta chain was defined by the combination of its CDR3 amino acid sequence and its V-gene family, and reads without a unique V-gene family were dropped. As a way to deal with suspected cross-contamination and a sequencing artifact, a later analysis dropped nearly 600 nucleotide sequences that were highly shared and had low generation probability. For each public chain, a later analysis derived a clonal expansion index from normalized ranks of inferred template counts within each repertoire. In a later analysis, generation probabilities were computed with a VDJ recombination model fitted to out-of-frame rearrangements, and the resulting probabilities were checked against IGoR. Hypergeometric tests were used in a later analysis to score TCR-TCR, TCR-HLA and TCR-CMV co-occurrence, with a repertoire-size bias correction applied to the TCR pairs. In a later analysis, false discovery rates were estimated by permuting HLA or CMV assignments 20 times. A later analysis grouped co-occurring TCRs with DBSCAN, adding TCRdist sequence similarity when clustering within HLA-allele-positive subsets. Co-occurrence clustering excluded repertoires with fewer than 30,000 or more than 120,000 public chains, plus five with anomalous nucleotide sharing. The immuneACCESS repertoire file appears here via TCRdb, limited to in-frame rearrangements. These files lack a portion of the clones; in checked studies, under half of the deficit traces to unresolved V genes, and the cause of the others is not known. The DNA gave D and trimming, while V, J and clone size come from that table. The sample table lists over 100,000 clones, approximately 82% of them with a count of one. Less than 2% of the sample comes from the top ten.

The TCR sequence derives from a man in his forties in good health and CMV-seronegative. Input material: PBMCs. Recombination linked TRBV5-1 to TRBJ2-7; tentative D gene TRBD1, with 5 bases matching. The CDR3 has the sequence CASSSDRNSYEQYF. The nucleotide sequence is TGCGCCAGCAGCTCCGACAGAAACTCCTACGAGCAGTACTTC.